This T cell receptor beta chain was observed in a study of blood T cell repertoires in COVID-19 (dated by TCRdb to about 2020). In terms of the full investigation: The collaborator samples originated in the United States, Italy and Spain and spanned the acute and convalescent phases of COVID-19. Where available, HLA class I and class II types were taken from metadata supplied by the sample provider and were not determined by assay-based typing. The repertoires were released in a freely available public database meant as a resource for research on the immune response to SARS-CoV-2. The samples were drawn from two sources: the first 160 participants of the ongoing ImmuneRACE study, and about 1,300 subjects contributed by 6 global collaborators. A de-identified subject ID, COVID-19 status, age in years and sex were almost always included in the sample metadata. The prospective study material was composed of cDNA or gDNA derived from T cells, B-cell-depleted T cells, or PBMCs. Deeply sampled blood TCRbeta repertoires from subjects exposed to, actively infected with, or recovered from COVID-19 were included in the dataset.

Whole blood was collected in K2EDTA tubes by collaborating institutions according to the institutions' own protocols. For TCRbeta analysis, collaborators shipped samples in one of three forms: frozen whole blood, isolated PBMCs, or DNA extracted from either of those sample types. The CDR3 spans 13 residues, from the cysteine through the phenylalanine. The entry retains the CDR3 DNA only, 39 bases that are in frame from base 1. From a lookup of the germline V gene (reference sequence), CDR1 and CDR2 are LNHDA and SQIVND. Trimming leaves V shorter by 3 bases and J shorter by 7 bases, with the junction holding 5 bases beyond the gene matches. Study-wide findings and limitations: The amount of clinical and demographic metadata varied by source and participant and was provided uncurated.

TCRbeta CDR3 regions were amplified from genomic DNA using the immunoSEQ Assay, a bias-controlled multiplex PCR. As for the original processing: The number of nucleated cells in each sample was estimated by amplification of reference gene primers within the assay. To quantify the absolute abundance of each unique TCRbeta CDR3 rearrangement, sequence reads were collapsed and filtered. For each sample, productive Simpson clonality was calculated as the square root of Simpson's diversity index over productive rearrangements. The clones in this table, taken by TCRdb from immuneACCESS, are in-frame only. Not every clone is retained; where verified, under half of the shortfall comes from an unresolved V gene, and the cause of the rest is unknown. V and J calls and clone size are as listed in that table; D and trimming were resolved from the DNA. In this sample the table shows about 100,000 clones, less than 90% of which occur a single time. Clones ranked in the top ten supply 4.5% to 6% of the sample.

Concerning this clone itself: No cognate antigen has been identified for it. Base qualities are not provided; no much larger clone lies one nucleotide away.

The chain employs TRBV19 and TRBJ1-2; the junction holds 7 bases that match TRBD1. The sequence was obtained from a human donor in a cohort sampled during active COVID-19. The sequencing input was peripheral blood. In nucleotide form, the sequence is TGTGCCAGTAGTATTTCAGGGGGTTCTGGCTACACCTTC. Translation gives CASSISGGSGYTF.